The 24 T cell receptor beta chains below all came from one sample that was sequenced in a study of blood T cell repertoires in COVID-19. The method was immunoSEQ multiplex PCR; TCRdb's version includes in-frame clones alone and lacks a portion of them. The repertoire consists of tens of thousands of clones, with over 75% occurring once and the leading ten covering 10%. Sequencing was carried out using peripheral blood. These receptors came from a human donor in a cohort sampled during active COVID-19.

V usage is TRBV6-2 or TRBV6-3 and J usage is TRBJ2-7; tentatively, D is TRBD2 (6 bases). V was trimmed by 2 bases and J by 2 bases, leaving 13 bases between them. The CDR3 is 15 residues long. Germline CDR1 is MNHEY and CDR2 is SVGEGT. The CDR3 region has the DNA TGTGCCAGCAGTTACGGGCGTGGGGGGACCTACGAGCAGTACTTC. It translates to CASSYGRGGTYEQYF.

The chain uses TRBV2 and TRBJ2-7; 9 bases match TRBD2. The J segment lost 0 bases and the V segment lost 6 bases, leaving 6 bases of the junction unmatched. The germline gives CDR1 SNHLY, CDR2 FYNNEI. The CDR3 is 15 residues long. CDR3 nucleotides: TGTGCCAGCAGGAAGGGACTAGCTTCCTCCTACGAGCAGTACTTC. This sequence encodes CASRKGLASSYEQYF. Looking up the rest from reference TRBV2 and TRBJ2-7 gives the full variable domain: EPEVTQTPSHQVTQMGQEVILRCVPISNHLYFYWYRQILGQKVEFLVSFYNNEISEKSEIFDDQFSVERPDGSNFTLKIRSTKLEDSAMYFCASRKGLASSYEQYFGPGTRLTVT.

The chain uses TRBV3-1 (or the pseudogene TRBV3-2) and TRBJ2-1; TRBD2 agrees at 10 bases. V trimming: 4 bases; J trimming: 1 base; junction bases outside the gene matches: 7. The CDR3 runs 17 residues. Germline assignment: CDR1 LGHDT and CDR2 YNNKEL (reference sequence). The CDR3 region is CASSLLAGAWSYNEQFF. CDR3 DNA: TGTGCCAGCAGCCTCCTAGCGGGAGCTTGGTCCTACAATGAGCAGTTCTTC.

V gene TRBV11-2 combines with J gene TRBJ2-1; 7 positions agree with TRBD1. The CDR3 consists of 15 residues. The J segment lost 4 bases and the V segment lost 5 bases, leaving 8 bases of the junction unmatched. Germline CDR1 SGHAT, CDR2 FQNNGV. CDR3: CASSPGQVIYNEQFF. The CDR3 DNA reads as TGTGCCAGCAGCCCCGGACAGGTGATATACAATGAGCAGTTCTTC.

The chain carries TRBV28 and TRBJ2-7, with a possible D match to TRBD1 (6 bases). CDR1 is MDHEN and CDR2 is SYDVKM in the germline V gene. Trimming shortened V by 7 bases and J by 1 base, and 17 bases separated the two germline ends. The CDR3 contains 15 residues. The CDR3 nucleotides read TGTGCCAGCACTACACCGGGACAAGTGTCCTACGAGCAGTACTTC. This codes for CASTTPGQVSYEQYF.

As to this clone: The same CDR3 can be traced to other DNA sequences in this sample. The V gene is TRBV6-1, the J gene TRBJ1-5; 12 nucleotides match TRBD1. Trimming removed 3 bases from V and 6 bases from J; junction bases left unmatched: 3. Looked up from germline, CDR1 is MNHNS and CDR2 is SASEGT. The CDR3 runs 15 residues. CDR3 region: CASSEGQGAGQPQHF. The CDR3 DNA is TGTGCCAGCAGTGAGGGACAGGGGGCGGGTCAGCCCCAGCATTTT.

The chain carries TRBV9 and TRBJ2-1, with D perhaps TRBD2 (5 bases). V lost 7 bases and J 8 bases, leaving 19 bases between the germline ends. The CDR3 runs 14 residues. Germline CDR1 SGDLS, CDR2 YYNGEE. The CDR3 loop reads CASGSGGGGDEQFF. In nucleotides, the CDR3 is TGTGCCAGCGGGAGCGGCGGAGGTGGGGATGAGCAGTTCTTC.

The rearrangement links TRBV4-2 to TRBJ2-5, with D perhaps TRBD1 (6 bases). This CDR3 is 16 amino acids long. Germline V CDR1 and CDR2: LGHNA, YNFKEQ. Deletions cut 3 bases from V and 5 bases from J, with 19 bases between. CDR3 DNA sequence: TGTGCCAGCAGCCAGCACGGGCAGGGGATAATCGAGACCCAGTACTTC. Residues: CASSQHGQGIIETQYF.

This chain joins TRBV5-4 and TRBJ2-1, with 7 bases matching TRBD2. Germline V lookup: CDR1 SGHNT, CDR2 YYREEE (reference sequence). The CDR3 loop spans 16 amino acids. V gave up 4 bases and J gave up 0 bases; unmatched junction bases: 7. The CDR3 DNA sequence: TGTGCCAGCAGCCGGGGTGGCGGGAGCTCCTACAATGAGCAGTTCTTC. Its translation: CASSRGGGSSYNEQFF. Supplemented by reference TRBV5-4 and TRBJ2-1, the full variable domain reads ETGVTQSPTHLIKTRGQQVTLRCSSQSGHNTVSWYQQALGQGPQFIFQYYREEENGRGNFPPRFSGLQFPNYSSELNVNALELDDSALYLCASSRGGGSSYNEQFFGPGTRLTVL.

This chain connects TRBV12-5 to TRBJ1-2; D unresolved. Germline V gene data show CDR1 as LGHNT and CDR2 as FRNRAP. This CDR3 comprises 18 residues. V was trimmed by 1 base and J by 0 bases, leaving 18 bases between them. DNA for the CDR3: TGTGCTAGTGGTTTGGACCCGGGGAGGGCGCGGGCTAACTATGGCTACACCTTC. Its translation is CASGLDPGRARANYGYTF.

The chain employs TRBV19 and TRBJ2-2; 13 bases map to TRBD2. Germline V gives CDR1 LNHDA, CDR2 SQIVND (reference sequence). V shed 0 bases and J 7 bases; nucleotides not matched to a gene: 8. The CDR3 covers 18 residues. For the CDR3, the DNA is TGTGCCAGTAGTATAGATAGGACTAGCGGGAGTCGGTACGGGGAGCTGTTTTTT. Protein sequence: CASSIDRTSGSRYGELFF.

The table lists this clone with a few counts. The V call is TRBV5-1, the J call TRBJ2-5; TRBD2 matches 10 bases. V was clipped by 3 bases and J by 1 base; unmatched bases: 6. This CDR3 has 16 amino acids. Germline V CDR1 and CDR2: SGHRS, YFSETQ. The CDR3 loop is CASSSTSGVLQETQYF. The CDR3 DNA reads as TGCGCCAGCAGCTCAACTAGCGGGGTACTCCAAGAGACCCAGTACTTC.

The chain recombines TRBV23-1 with TRBJ1-5; no clear D gene. TRBV23-1 is an open reading frame, and its role is uncertain. The CDR3 is 17 residues long. Trimming removed 0 bases at V and 0 bases at J, with 12 bases between. The CDR3 here is CASSQSSITASNQPQHF. The CDR3 DNA is TGCGCCAGCAGTCAATCGTCTATCACAGCTAGCAATCAGCCCCAGCATTTT.

The chain employs TRBV24-1 and TRBJ1-5; a weak D match, TRBD1 (5 bases). This CDR3 spans 15 amino acids. V lost 5 bases to trimming and J lost 5 bases, with 15 bases between them. The germline CDR1 and CDR2 sequences are KGHDR and SFDVKD. The CDR3 DNA sequence: TGTGCCACCAGTGCGGCAGGGAGGGTAGATCAGCCCCAGCATTTT. Its translation: CATSAAGRVDQPQHF.

This clone was seen only once. The chain joins TRBV28 to TRBJ2-3; 10 bases are a match to TRBD1. The junction had 8 bases not matched to a gene; V was cut back by 4 bases and J by 4 bases. The CDR3 extends over 16 amino acids. Germline V gene lookup returns CDR1 MDHEN and CDR2 SYDVKM. The DNA of the CDR3 is TGTGCCAGCAGTTCAACCCGGGACAGGGGATCAGATACGCAGTATTTT. Protein: CASSSTRDRGSDTQYF.

The chain carries TRBV6-1 and TRBJ2-1; 7 bases are a match to TRBD1. The CDR3 loop spans 13 amino acids. Germline lookup yields CDR1 MNHNS and CDR2 SASEGT. V was pared by 3 bases and J by 8 bases, with 4 bases of the junction left unmatched. CDR3 nucleotides: TGTGCCAGCAGTGACCAGACAGGGTATGAGCAGTTCTTC. This sequence encodes CASSDQTGYEQFF.

V gene TRBV27 combines with J gene TRBJ2-3; 9 nucleotides align to TRBD2. V gave up 7 bases and J gave up 4 bases; unmatched junction bases: 3. Germline-derived CDR1 and CDR2 are MNHEY and SMNVEV (reference sequence). This CDR3 spans 13 amino acids. The CDR3 region is CASTVAGADTQYF. The DNA for the CDR3 is TGTGCCAGCACCGTAGCGGGAGCAGATACGCAGTATTTT.

This clone occurred once. The chain joins TRBV2 to TRBJ1-2; no clear D. The CDR3 has 14 amino acids. Trimming removed 2 bases from V and 2 bases from J, with 9 bases in between. Germline V gene sequence: CDR1 SNHLY, CDR2 FYNNEI. CDR3 sequence reads: CASSELRANYGYTF. The DNA of the CDR3 is TGTGCCAGCAGTGAACTGCGGGCCAACTATGGCTACACCTTC.

The V and J genes are TRBV7-9 and TRBJ2-3, with D possibly being TRBD2 (5 bases). CDR3 length: 12 amino acids. From germline, CDR1 is SEHNR and CDR2 FQNEAQ (reference sequence). V shed 7 bases and J shed 6 bases, with 11 bases lying between them. In nucleotides, the CDR3 is TGTGCCAGCAAAGAGACGGGGGATACGCAGTATTTT. This codes for CASKETGDTQYF.

This chain joins TRBV6-4 and TRBJ2-7, with D maybe TRBD2 (5 bases). V lost 0 bases, J lost 3 bases, and 9 bases lay in between. The germline V gene has CDR1 MRHNA and CDR2 SNTAGT. CDR3 length equals 14 residues. The CDR3: CASSDSSVDYEQYF. In DNA form, the CDR3 reads TGTGCCAGCAGTGACTCTAGCGTCGACTACGAGCAGTACTTC.

The chain joins TRBV9 to TRBJ2-1; 11 bases are shared with TRBD2. Trimming took 3 bases from V and 7 from J; bases not matched to a gene: 6. Germline lookup yields CDR1 SGDLS and CDR2 YYNGEE. The CDR3 is 15 residues long. The CDR3 bases are TGTGCCAGCAGCGCACTAGCGGGAGTGGGGAATGAGCAGTTCTTC. Protein sequence: CASSALAGVGNEQFF.

The CDR3 coding sequence is TGTGCCAGCAGTGAGCGGCTAGCGGGAGAGTATGAGTACGAGCAGTACTTC. Encoded protein: CASSERLAGEYEYEQYF. The chain joins TRBV2 to TRBJ2-7, with 10 bases matching TRBD2. This CDR3 region has 17 residues. Germline V gene data show CDR1 as SNHLY and CDR2 as FYNNEI. The V gene end was trimmed by 3 bases and the J gene end by 4 bases; junction bases not matched to a gene: 12.

The chain is built from TRBV19 and TRBJ2-7, with TRBD1 matching over 7 bases. This CDR3 spans 15 amino acids. V shed 0 bases, J shed 6 bases, and the junction held 8 bases outside the gene matches. The germline V gene has CDR1 LNHDA and CDR2 SQIVND (reference sequence). For the CDR3, the DNA is TGTGCCAGTAGTATAGAGACAGGGTGGCGACGCGAGCAGTACTTC. It translates to CASSIETGWRREQYF.

This clone has just a few counts. The V gene is TRBV15, the J gene TRBJ2-2; D is possibly TRBD1 (6 bases). V was cut by 0 bases and J by 5 bases, with 7 bases left in between. Germline lookup yields CDR1 LNHNV and CDR2 YYDKDF (reference sequence). The CDR3 runs 14 residues. The CDR3 sequence: CATSRDQGTGELFF. CDR3 bases: TGTGCCACCAGCAGAGATCAGGGGACCGGGGAGCTGTTTTTT.